This TCR beta chain was recorded in a study of T cell responses to AZD1222 COVID-19 vaccine. The wider study: Some second doses came at about 4 weeks and others at about 12 weeks; these were pooled.

Germline V CDR1 and CDR2: SGHDT, YYEEEE. The CDR3 loop spans 14 amino acids. Trimming shortened V by 0 bases and J by 1 base, and 5 bases separated the two germline ends. Whole-study findings and limits: Scientists sampled the repertoires only once the peak T cell response had passed.

In the case of this clone: Its specificity is not known.

Libraries were prepared by immunoSEQ multiplex PCR; TCRdb keeps only in-frame clonotypes and omits some of them. The sample comprises 110,000 to 150,000 clones, around 89% of which are singletons, and 1.5% to 2% rests with the top ten. This sequence joins TRBV5-6 and TRBJ1-5, with D uncertain. The sequence was obtained from an adult in good health. This sample comprised peripheral blood, obtained on day 0 of AZD1222 vaccination. CDR3 sequence (DNA): TGTGCCAGCAGCTTGGGTGCCAGCAATCAGCCCCAGCATTTT. It translates to CASSLGASNQPQHF.